Sequencing of this T cell receptor (beta chain) was carried out in a study of blood T cell repertoires in COVID-19. Study details: The samples span acute and convalescent COVID-19 from the United States, Italy and Spain. PBMCs, B-cell-depleted T cells, or T cells were the source of the cDNA or gDNA that made up the material.

The CDR3 covers 12 residues. Germline V gives CDR1 ENHRY, CDR2 SYGVKD. V was cut by 4 bases and J by 2 bases, with 5 bases left in between. This clone was counted a single time. How the authors handled the data: How many nucleated cells were present was estimated from reference gene primer amplification. Method: immunoSEQ multiplex PCR; TCRdb's copy keeps in-frame clones and lacks some. For V, J and clone size, that table is used; D and trimming come from the DNA. The data show 70,000 or so clones, more than 75% seen once. This receptor was obtained from a human donor in a cohort sampled during active COVID-19. The sequenced sample was peripheral blood. The chain couples TRBV10-3 to TRBJ2-5; no definite D call. CDR3 region: CAISGVQETQYF. CDR3 in DNA: TGTGCCATCAGTGGAGTACAAGAGACCCAGTACTTC.